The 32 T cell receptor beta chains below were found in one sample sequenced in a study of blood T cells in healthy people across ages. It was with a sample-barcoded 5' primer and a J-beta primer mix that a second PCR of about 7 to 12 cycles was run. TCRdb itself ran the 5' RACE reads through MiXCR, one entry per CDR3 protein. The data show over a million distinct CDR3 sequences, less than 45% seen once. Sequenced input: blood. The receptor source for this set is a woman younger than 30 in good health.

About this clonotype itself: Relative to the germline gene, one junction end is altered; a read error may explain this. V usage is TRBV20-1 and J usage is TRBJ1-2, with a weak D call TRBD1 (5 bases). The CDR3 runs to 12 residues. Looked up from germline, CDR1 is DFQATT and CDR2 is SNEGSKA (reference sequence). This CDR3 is CSSSWGVNGYTF. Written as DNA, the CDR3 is TGCAGTTCTAGTTGGGGGGTGAATGGCTACACCTTC.

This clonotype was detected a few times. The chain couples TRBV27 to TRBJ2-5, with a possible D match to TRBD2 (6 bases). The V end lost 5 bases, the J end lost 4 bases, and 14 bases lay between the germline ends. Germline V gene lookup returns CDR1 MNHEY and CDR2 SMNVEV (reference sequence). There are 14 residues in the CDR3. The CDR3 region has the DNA TGTGCCAGCAGTCACAGACTAGTTGGAGAGACCCAGTACTTC. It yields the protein CASSHRLVGETQYF.

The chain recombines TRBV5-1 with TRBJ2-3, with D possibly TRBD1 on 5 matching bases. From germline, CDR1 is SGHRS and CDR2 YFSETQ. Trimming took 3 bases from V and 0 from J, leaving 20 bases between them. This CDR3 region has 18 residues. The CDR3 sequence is CASSYGKGSDSSTDTQYF. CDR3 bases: TGCGCCAGCAGCTATGGAAAGGGGTCGGATTCTAGCACAGATACGCAGTATTTT. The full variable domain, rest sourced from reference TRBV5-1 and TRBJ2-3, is KAGVTQTPRYLIKTRGQQVTLSCSPISGHRSVSWYQQTPGQGLQFLFEYFSETQRNKGNFPGRFSGRQFSNSRSEMNVSTLELGDSALYLCASSYGKGSDSSTDTQYFGPGTRLTVL.

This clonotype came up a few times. CDR3 nucleotide sequence: TGTGCCAGCAGCTTAGTCCCTTCCGGGACTAGGTACAATGAGCAGTACTTC. This gives the protein CASSLVPSGTRYNEQYF. V gene TRBV7-2 combines with J gene TRBJ2-1; TRBD2 agrees at 8 bases. The tail of the sequence fits TRBJ2-7 better, so the J call may be wrong. The CDR3 spans 17 residues. Germline values: CDR1 SGHTA, CDR2 FQGNSA.

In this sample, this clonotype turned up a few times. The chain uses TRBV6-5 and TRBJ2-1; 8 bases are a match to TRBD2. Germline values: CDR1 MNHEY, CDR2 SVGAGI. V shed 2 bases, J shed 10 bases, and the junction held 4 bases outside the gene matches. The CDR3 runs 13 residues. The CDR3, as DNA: TGTGCCAGCAGTTACGCGGGGGGCTGGGAGCAGTTCTTC. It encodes CASSYAGGWEQFF.

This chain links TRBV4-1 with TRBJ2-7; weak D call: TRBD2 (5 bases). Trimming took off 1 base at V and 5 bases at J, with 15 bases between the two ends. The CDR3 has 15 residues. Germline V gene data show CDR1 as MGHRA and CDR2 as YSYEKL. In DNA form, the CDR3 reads TGCGCCAGCAGCCAAGTTCGTTTATCCGGGAACGAGCAGTACTTC. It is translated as CASSQVRLSGNEQYF.

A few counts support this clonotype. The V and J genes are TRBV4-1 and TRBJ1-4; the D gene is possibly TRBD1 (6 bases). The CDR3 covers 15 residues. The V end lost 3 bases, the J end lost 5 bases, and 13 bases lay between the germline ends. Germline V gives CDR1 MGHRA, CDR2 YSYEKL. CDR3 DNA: TGCGCCAGCAGCCATGCCCGGACAGCGAATGAAAAACTGTTTTTT. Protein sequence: CASSHARTANEKLFF.

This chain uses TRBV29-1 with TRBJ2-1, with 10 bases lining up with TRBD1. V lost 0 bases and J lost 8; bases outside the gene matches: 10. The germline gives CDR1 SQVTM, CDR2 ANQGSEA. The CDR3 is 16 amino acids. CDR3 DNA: TGCAGCGTTGAAGATGGGGACAGGGGACAAGACTATGAGCAGTTCTTC. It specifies CSVEDGDRGQDYEQFF.

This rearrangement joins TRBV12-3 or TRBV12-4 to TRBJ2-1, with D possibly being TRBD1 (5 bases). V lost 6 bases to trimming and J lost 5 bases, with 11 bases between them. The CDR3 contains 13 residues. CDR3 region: CASREGHNNEQFF. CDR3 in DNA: TGTGCCAGCAGAGAAGGACACAACAATGAGCAGTTCTTC.

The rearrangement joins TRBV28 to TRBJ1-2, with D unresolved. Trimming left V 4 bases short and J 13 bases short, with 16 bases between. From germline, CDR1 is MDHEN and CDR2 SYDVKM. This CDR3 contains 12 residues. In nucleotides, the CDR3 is TGTGCCAGCAGTTACCAAAGGTTTGACTGCACCTTC. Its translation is CASSYQRFDCTF.

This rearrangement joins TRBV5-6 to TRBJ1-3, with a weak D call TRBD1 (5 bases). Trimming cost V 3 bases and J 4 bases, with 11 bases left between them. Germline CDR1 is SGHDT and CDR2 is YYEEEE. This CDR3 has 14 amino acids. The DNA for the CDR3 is TGTGCCAGCAGCTACGGGACTCCGGGAAACACCATATATTTT. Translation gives CASSYGTPGNTIYF.

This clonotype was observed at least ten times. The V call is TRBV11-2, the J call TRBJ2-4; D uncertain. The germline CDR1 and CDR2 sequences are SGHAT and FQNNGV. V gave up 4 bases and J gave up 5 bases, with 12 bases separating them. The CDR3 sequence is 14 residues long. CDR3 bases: TGTGCCAGCAGCTCCTCGCCGGGCGAAAACATTCAGTACTTC. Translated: CASSSSPGENIQYF.

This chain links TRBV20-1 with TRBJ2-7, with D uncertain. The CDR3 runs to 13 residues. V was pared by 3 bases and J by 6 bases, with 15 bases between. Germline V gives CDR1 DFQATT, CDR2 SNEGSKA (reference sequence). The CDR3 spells CSASSVLDGEQYF. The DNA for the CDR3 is TGCAGTGCTAGTTCGGTACTTGATGGCGAGCAGTACTTC.

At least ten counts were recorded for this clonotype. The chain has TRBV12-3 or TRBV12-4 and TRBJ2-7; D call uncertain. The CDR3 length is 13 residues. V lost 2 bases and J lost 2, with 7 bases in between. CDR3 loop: CASSLPPAYEQYF. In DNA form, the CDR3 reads TGTGCCAGCAGTTTACCCCCAGCCTACGAGCAGTACTTC.

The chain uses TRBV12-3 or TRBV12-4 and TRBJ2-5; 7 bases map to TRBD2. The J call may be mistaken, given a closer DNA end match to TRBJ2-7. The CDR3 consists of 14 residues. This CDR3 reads CASRAGTTYLEQYF. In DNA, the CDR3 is TGTGCCAGCAGGGCCGGGACTACGTATCTCGAGCAGTACTTC.

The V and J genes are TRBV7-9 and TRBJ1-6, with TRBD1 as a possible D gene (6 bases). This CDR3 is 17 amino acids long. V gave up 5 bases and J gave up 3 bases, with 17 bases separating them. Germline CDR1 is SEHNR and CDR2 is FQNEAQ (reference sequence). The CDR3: CASSITGRQRYNSPLHF. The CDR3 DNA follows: TGTGCCAGCAGCATAACAGGGAGACAGCGCTATAATTCACCCCTCCACTTT.

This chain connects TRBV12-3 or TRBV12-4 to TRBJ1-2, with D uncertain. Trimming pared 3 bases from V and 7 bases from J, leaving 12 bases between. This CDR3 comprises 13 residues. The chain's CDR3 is CASSFVRQLGYTF. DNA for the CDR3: TGTGCCAGCAGTTTTGTCCGGCAGCTTGGCTACACCTTC.

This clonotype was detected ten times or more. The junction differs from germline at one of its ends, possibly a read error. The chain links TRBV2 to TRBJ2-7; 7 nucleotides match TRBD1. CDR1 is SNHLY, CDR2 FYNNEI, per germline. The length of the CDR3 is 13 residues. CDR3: CASSPGGFYEQYF. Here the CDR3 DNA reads TGCGCCAGCAGTCCAGGGGGATTCTACGAGCAGTACTTC.

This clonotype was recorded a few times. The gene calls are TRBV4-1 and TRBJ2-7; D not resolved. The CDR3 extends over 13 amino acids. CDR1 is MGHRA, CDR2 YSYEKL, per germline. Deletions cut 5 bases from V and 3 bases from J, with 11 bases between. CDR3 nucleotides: TGCGCCAGCAGCGTGCACTTCAACTACGAGCAGTACTTC. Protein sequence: CASSVHFNYEQYF.

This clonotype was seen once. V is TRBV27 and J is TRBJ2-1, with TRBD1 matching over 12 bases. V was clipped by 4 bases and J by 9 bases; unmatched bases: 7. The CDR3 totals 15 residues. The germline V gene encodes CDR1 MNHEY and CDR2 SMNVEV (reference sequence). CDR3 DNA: TGTGCCAGCAGTTCTATCCGGGACAGGGGGCGTGAGCAGTTCTTC. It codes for CASSSIRDRGREQFF.

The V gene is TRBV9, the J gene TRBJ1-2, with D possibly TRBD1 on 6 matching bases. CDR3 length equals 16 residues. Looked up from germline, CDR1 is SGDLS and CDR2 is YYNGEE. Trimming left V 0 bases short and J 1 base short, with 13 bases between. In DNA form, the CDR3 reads TGTGCCAGCAGCGTAGCGGCGGAGGGGGTTAACTATGGCTACACCTTC. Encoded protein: CASSVAAEGVNYGYTF.

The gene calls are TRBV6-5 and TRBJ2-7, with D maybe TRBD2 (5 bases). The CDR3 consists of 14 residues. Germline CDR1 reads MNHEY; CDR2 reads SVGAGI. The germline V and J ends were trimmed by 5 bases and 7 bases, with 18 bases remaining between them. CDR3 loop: CASSLSVYNNEQYF. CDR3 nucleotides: TGTGCCAGCAGTCTTAGCGTATACAACAATGAGCAGTACTTC.

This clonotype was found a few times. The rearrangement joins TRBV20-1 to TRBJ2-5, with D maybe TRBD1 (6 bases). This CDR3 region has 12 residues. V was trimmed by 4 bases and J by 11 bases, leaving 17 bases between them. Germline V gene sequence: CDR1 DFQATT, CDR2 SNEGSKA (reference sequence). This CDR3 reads CSAIPGHQGQYF. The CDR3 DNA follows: TGCAGTGCTATACCGGGACACCAAGGACAGTACTTC.

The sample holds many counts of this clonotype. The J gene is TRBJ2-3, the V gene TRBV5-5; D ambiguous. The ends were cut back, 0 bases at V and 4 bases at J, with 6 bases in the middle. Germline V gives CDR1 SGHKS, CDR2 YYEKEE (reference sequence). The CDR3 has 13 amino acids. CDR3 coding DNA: TGTGCCAGCAGCTTGGCCAGTCCAGATACGCAGTATTTT. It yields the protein CASSLASPDTQYF.

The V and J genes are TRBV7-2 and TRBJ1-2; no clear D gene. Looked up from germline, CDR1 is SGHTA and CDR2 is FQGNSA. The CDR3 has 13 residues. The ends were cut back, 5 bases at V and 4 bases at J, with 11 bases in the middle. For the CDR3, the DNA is TGTGCCAGCAGCCACATAGCCAGCTATGGCTACACCTTC. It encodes CASSHIASYGYTF.

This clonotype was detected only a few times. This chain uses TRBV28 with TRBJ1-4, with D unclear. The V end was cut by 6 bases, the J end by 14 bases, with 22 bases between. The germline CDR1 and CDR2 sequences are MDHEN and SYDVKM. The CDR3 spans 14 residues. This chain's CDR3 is CASSRPAAVGLLFF. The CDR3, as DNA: TGTGCCAGCAGCCGCCCCGCAGCCGTGGGTCTCCTGTTTTTT.

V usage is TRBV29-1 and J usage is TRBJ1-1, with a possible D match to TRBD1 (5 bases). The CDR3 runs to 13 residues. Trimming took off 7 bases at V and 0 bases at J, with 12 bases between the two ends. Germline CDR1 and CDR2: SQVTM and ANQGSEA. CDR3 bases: TGCAGCGGGCATAGGGACCTGAACACTGAAGCTTTCTTT. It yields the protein CSGHRDLNTEAFF.

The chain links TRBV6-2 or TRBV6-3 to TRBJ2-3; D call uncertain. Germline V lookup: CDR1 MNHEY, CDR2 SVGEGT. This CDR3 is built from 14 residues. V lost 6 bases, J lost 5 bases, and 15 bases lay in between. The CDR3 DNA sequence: TGTGCCAGCAGCCGGCGCGGCGCCGGAGATACGCAGTATTTT. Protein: CASSRRGAGDTQYF.

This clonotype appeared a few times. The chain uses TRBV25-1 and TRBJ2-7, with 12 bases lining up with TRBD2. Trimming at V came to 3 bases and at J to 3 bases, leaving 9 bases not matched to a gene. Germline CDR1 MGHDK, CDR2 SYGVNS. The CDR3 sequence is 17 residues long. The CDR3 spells CASSDLPGLAGRYEQYF. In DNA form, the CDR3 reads TGTGCCAGCAGTGATCTCCCAGGACTAGCGGGGCGCTACGAGCAGTACTTC.

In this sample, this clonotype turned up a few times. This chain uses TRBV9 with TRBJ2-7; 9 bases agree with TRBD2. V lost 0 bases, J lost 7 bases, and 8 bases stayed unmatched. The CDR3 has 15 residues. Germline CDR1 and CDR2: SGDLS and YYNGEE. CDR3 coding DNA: TGTGCCAGCAGCGTAGAAGGTAGCGGGGGCTTTGAGCAGTACTTC. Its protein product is CASSVEGSGGFEQYF.

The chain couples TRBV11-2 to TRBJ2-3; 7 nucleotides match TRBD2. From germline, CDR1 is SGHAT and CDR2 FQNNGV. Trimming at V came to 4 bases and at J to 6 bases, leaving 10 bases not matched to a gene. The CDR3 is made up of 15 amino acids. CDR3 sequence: CASSSRGGPGDTQYF. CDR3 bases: TGTGCCAGCAGCTCACGCGGGGGACCGGGGGATACGCAGTATTTT.

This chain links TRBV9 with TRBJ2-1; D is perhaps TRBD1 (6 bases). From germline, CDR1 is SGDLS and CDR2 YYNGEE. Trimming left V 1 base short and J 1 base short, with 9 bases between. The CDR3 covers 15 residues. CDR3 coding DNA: TGTGCCAGCAGCGTACACAGGGTTTCCTACAATGAGCAGTTCTTC. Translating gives CASSVHRVSYNEQFF.